This TCR beta chain was captured by sequencing in a study of regulatory T cells in long-lasting Graves disease. In the study overall: Graves' patients, diagnosed recently, had received antithyroid drugs under 3 months.

Investigators prepared the TCR beta libraries by applying iRepertoire HTBI primers and Arm-PCR of CDR3 regions. Methods used by the authors: Roughly 65 TRBV and about 15 TRBJ segments were identified across samples. TCRdb re-called the multiplex PCR reads with MiXCR, one entry per CDR3 protein. The V and J calls shown here were made by TCRdb, not taken from the authors' results. The sample lists under 700,000 distinct CDR3 sequences, approximately 16% occurring once. V gave up 0 bases and J gave up 2 bases; unmatched junction bases: 2. Germline V gene lookup returns CDR1 SGHRS and CDR2 YFSETQ. The CDR3 has 15 residues. Time point indicated: newly diagnosed GD, antithyroid drugs for less than 3 months. The TCR library was made from RNA extracted from PBMCs. American Thyroid Association guidelines served as the basis for diagnosing Graves' disease. In addition, the sample was reused for a study of T cells in Graves' hyperthyroidism and ophthalmopathy.

The sequencing here drew on peripheral blood mononuclear cells (PBMCs), taken at new diagnosis, from a patient treated with antithyroid drugs. The receptor was derived from a woman aged 35-65 years with Graves disease. This sequence joins TRBV5-1 and TRBJ2-3; 8 nucleotides align to TRBD1. The CDR3, as DNA: TGCGCCAGCAGCTTGGACAGGGGGATCACAGATACGCAGTATTTT. The encoded protein is CASSLDRGITDTQYF.